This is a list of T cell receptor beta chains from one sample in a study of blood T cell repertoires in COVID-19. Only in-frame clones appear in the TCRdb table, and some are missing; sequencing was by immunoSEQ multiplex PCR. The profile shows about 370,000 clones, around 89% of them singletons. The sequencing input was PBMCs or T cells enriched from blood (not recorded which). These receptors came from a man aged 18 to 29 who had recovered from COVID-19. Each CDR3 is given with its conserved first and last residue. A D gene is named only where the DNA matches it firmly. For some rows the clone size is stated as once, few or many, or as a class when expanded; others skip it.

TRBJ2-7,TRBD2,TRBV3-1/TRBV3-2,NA,CASSQVGGAYEQYF,TGTGCCAGCAGCCAAGTCGGGGGGGCGTACGAGCAGTACTTC
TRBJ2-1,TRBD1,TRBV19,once,CASSRTGVGGSYNEQFF,TGTGCCAGTAGTAGGACAGGGGTAGGTGGATCCTACAATGAGCAGTTCTTC
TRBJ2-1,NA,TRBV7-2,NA,CASSLAHVITNNEQFF,TGTGCCAGCAGCTTAGCGCACGTAATAACTAACAATGAGCAGTTCTTC
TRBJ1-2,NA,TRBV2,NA,CASTLGSPFSYGYTF,TGTGCCAGCACTCTCGGGTCCCCCTTTTCTTATGGCTACACCTTC
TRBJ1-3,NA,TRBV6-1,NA,CASSESFRSGNTIYF,TGTGCCAGCAGTGAATCGTTCCGCTCTGGAAACACCATATATTTT
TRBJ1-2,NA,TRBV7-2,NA,CASSLVGGAGGYTF,TGTGCCAGCAGCTTAGTTGGGGGCGCCGGGGGCTACACCTTC
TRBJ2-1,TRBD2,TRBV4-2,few,CASSRSGENSYNEQFF,TGTGCCAGCAGCCGGAGCGGGGAAAACTCCTACAATGAGCAGTTCTTC
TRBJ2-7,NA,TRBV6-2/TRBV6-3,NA,CASSSYYEQYF,TGTGCCAGCAGTTCGTACTACGAGCAGTACTTC
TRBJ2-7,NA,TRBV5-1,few,CASSGDRFPSYEQYF,TGCGCCAGCAGCGGTGACAGGTTCCCCTCCTACGAGCAGTACTTC
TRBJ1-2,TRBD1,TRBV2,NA,CASSTPVDREENYGYTF,TGTGCCAGCAGTACCCCCGTGGACAGGGAGGAGAACTATGGCTACACCTTC
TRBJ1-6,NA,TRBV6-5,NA,CASSIRGLYVHF,TGTGCCAGCAGTATCAGGGGCTTATACGTCCACTTT
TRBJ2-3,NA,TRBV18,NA,CASSPDYLSTDTQYF,TGTGCCAGCTCACCGGACTATCTGAGCACAGATACGCAGTATTTT
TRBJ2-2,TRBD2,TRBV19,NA,CASSSSGGPTGELFF,TGTGCCAGTAGTTCTAGCGGGGGCCCCACCGGGGAGCTGTTTTTT
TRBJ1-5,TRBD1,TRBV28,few,CASSLAGGGQPQHF,TGTGCCAGCAGTTTAGCAGGGGGCGGTCAGCCCCAGCATTTT
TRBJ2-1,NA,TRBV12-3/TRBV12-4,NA,CASSLGKYNEQFF,TGTGCCAGCAGTTTAGGTAAATACAATGAGCAGTTCTTC
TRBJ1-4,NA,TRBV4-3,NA,CASSRGVEEKLFF,TGCGCCAGCAGCCGGGGGGTTGAGGAAAAACTGTTTTTT
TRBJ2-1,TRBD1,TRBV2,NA,CASILGTGGYNEQFF,TGTGCCAGCATATTGGGGACAGGGGGATACAATGAGCAGTTCTTC
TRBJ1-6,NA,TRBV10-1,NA,CASSDGHSNSPLHF,TGCGCCAGCAGTGATGGGCACAGCAATTCACCCCTCCACTTT
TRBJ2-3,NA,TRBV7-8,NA,CASSRPSTDTQYF,TGTGCCAGCAGCCGACCTAGCACAGATACGCAGTATTTT
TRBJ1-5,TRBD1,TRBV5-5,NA,CASSLDPGQSNQPQHF,TGTGCCAGCAGCTTGGATCCGGGACAGAGCAATCAGCCCCAGCATTTT
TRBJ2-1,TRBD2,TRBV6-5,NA,CASSYIRGGYNEQFF,TGTGCCAGCAGTTACATCCGGGGGGGGTACAATGAGCAGTTCTTC
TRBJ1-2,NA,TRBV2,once,CASTQDYGYTF,TGTGCCAGCACTCAGGACTATGGCTACACCTTC
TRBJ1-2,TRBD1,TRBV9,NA,CASSVGQGLPYGYTF,TGTGCCAGCAGCGTAGGACAGGGGCTGCCCTATGGCTACACCTTC
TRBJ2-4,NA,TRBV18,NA,CASSPISGQLLYF,TGTGCCAGCTCACCAATTTCCGGACAGTTGCTTTACTTC
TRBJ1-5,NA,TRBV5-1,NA,CASSSRAGGQPQHF,TGCGCCAGCAGCTCCCGAGCCGGGGGACAGCCCCAGCATTTT
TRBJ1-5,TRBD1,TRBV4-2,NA,CASSQEQGAKQPQHF,TGTGCCAGCAGCCAAGAACAGGGGGCGAAGCAGCCCCAGCATTTT
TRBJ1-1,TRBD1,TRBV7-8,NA,CASSPRDRDLYTEAFF,TGTGCCAGCAGCCCGAGGGACAGGGATCTGTACACTGAAGCTTTCTTT
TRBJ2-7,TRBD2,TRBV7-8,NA,CASSLAGSGRAFEQYF,TGTGCCAGCAGCTTAGCGGGGAGCGGGAGAGCTTTCGAGCAGTACTTC
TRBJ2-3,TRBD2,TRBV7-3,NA,CASSLSSGSDTQYF,TGTGCCAGCAGCTTAAGTAGCGGGTCAGATACGCAGTATTTT
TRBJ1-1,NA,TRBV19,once,CASSIHSPAGPEAFF,TGTGCCAGTAGTATACACTCTCCGGCGGGACCTGAAGCTTTCTTT
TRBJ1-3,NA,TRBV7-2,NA,CASSFSLTGNTIYF,TGTGCCAGCAGCTTTAGTCTCACTGGAAACACCATATATTTT
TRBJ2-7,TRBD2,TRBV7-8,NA,CASSHSGGELPYEQYF,TGTGCCAGCAGCCACTCGGGGGGAGAGCTTCCCTACGAGCAGTACTTC
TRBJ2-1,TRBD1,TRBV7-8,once,CASSLDRGNEQFF,TGTGCCAGCAGCTTGGACAGGGGGAATGAGCAGTTCTTC
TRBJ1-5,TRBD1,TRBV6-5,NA,CASSYSTGAGQPQHF,TGTGCCAGCAGTTACTCGACAGGGGCCGGGCAGCCCCAGCATTTT
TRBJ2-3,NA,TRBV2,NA,CASSWAITDTQYF,TGTGCCAGCAGTTGGGCAATAACAGATACGCAGTATTTT
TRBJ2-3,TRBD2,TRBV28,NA,CASSRELAGWGDTQYF,TGTGCCAGCAGTCGAGAACTAGCGGGATGGGGAGATACGCAGTATTTT
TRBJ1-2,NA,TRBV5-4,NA,CASKEQLNTRGYTF,TGTGCCAGCAAGGAACAACTCAACACGAGGGGCTACACCTTC
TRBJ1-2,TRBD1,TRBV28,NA,CASSLEGALDYGYTF,TGTGCCAGCAGTTTGGAGGGGGCTTTAGACTATGGCTACACCTTC
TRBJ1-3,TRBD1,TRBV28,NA,CASSTGGVGNTIYF,TGTGCCAGCAGTACAGGGGGGGTTGGAAACACCATATATTTT
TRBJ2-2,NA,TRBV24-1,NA,CATSDSQFNTGELFF,TGTGCCACCAGTGATTCACAATTCAACACCGGGGAGCTGTTTTTT
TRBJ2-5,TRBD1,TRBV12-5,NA,CASGGTGEETQYF,TGTGCTAGTGGGGGAACAGGGGAAGAGACCCAGTACTTC
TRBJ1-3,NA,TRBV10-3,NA,CAISENPQGRGSGNTIYF,TGTGCCATCAGTGAAAACCCCCAAGGGAGGGGCTCTGGAAACACCATATATTTT
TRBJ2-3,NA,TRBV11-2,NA,CASSLGWRGTDTQYF,TGTGCCAGCAGCTTAGGATGGAGGGGCACAGATACGCAGTATTTT
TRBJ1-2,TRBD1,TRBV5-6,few,CASSTRQGASGYTF,TGTGCCAGCAGCACCAGACAGGGGGCGAGTGGCTACACCTTC
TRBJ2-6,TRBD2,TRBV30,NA,CAWTAGGSGANVLTF,TGTGCCTGGACCGCGGGGGGCTCTGGGGCCAACGTCCTGACTTTC
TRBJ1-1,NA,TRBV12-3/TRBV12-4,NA,CASSPGSTEAFF,TGTGCCAGCAGCCCAGGTTCCACTGAAGCTTTCTTT
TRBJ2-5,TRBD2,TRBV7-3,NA,CASSFAGGPAQTQYF,TGTGCCAGCAGCTTCGCGGGAGGGCCCGCCCAGACCCAGTACTTC
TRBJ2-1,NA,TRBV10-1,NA,CASSFGGKDEQFF,TGCGCCAGCAGTTTCGGGGGTAAGGATGAGCAGTTCTTC
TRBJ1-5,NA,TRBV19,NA,CASSIEDSPLISNQPQHF,TGTGCCAGTAGTATCGAGGACAGCCCCTTAATTAGCAATCAGCCCCAGCATTTT
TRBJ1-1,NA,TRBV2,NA,CASKEGPDEAFF,TGTGCCAGCAAGGAGGGTCCCGATGAAGCTTTCTTT
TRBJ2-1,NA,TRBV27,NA,CASSLSGNHNEQFF,TGTGCCAGCAGTTTGTCGGGGAACCACAATGAGCAGTTCTTC
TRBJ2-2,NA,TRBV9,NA,CASSVAEGVKTGELFF,TGTGCCAGCAGCGTAGCAGAGGGAGTAAAAACCGGGGAGCTGTTTTTT
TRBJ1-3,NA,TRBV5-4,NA,CASSPGGDFLSGNTIYF,TGTGCCAGCAGCCCTGGGGGGGATTTCCTCTCTGGAAACACCATATATTTT
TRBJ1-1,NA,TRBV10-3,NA,CAISGAGVNTEAFF,TGTGCCATCAGTGGGGCAGGGGTGAACACTGAAGCTTTCTTT